Shown below are 3 T cell receptor beta chains from a single sample sequenced in a study of OX40 agonist ivuxolimab in advanced cancers. Libraries were prepared by immunoSEQ multiplex PCR; TCRdb keeps only in-frame clonotypes and omits some of them. The data show about 38,000 clones, with roughly 90% seen just once and about a tenth held by the top ten. Material: CD4+ or CD8+ T cells sorted from blood, obtained in a trial of the OX40 agonist ivuxolimab. The receptors were sampled from an adult with an advanced solid tumor such as melanoma, head and neck, liver or kidney cancer.

Comments on this clone: Different DNA sequences within this sample yield the same CDR3. J is TRBJ2-2 and V is TRBV9; D is unclear. Per germline, CDR1 SGDLS and CDR2 YYNGEE. The CDR3 covers 12 residues. The germline V and J ends were trimmed by 5 bases and 0 bases, with 2 bases remaining between them. Here the CDR3 reads CASRANTGELFF. The DNA for the CDR3 is TGTGCCAGCAGGGCGAACACCGGGGAGCTGTTTTTT.

The genes are TRBV6-6 and TRBJ2-7; 11 bases align to TRBD1. Germline V gives CDR1 MNHNY, CDR2 SVGAGI (reference sequence). This CDR3 is 13 amino acids long. V gave up 5 bases and J gave up 5 bases; unmatched junction bases: 2. The chain's CDR3 is CASSQDRGHEQYF. The CDR3 bases are TGTGCCAGCAGTCAGGACAGGGGGCACGAGCAGTACTTC.

The chain joins TRBV6-5 to TRBJ2-3, with TRBD1 matching 8 bases. The CDR3 consists of 15 residues. The J segment lost 9 bases and the V segment lost 1 base, leaving 9 bases of the junction unmatched. Germline V CDR1 and CDR2: MNHEY, SVGAGI. The CDR3 loop reads CASSYLNDRGSTQYF. The CDR3 nucleotides are TGTGCCAGCAGTTACTTGAACGACAGGGGTTCGACGCAGTATTTT.